The rows below give T cell receptor beta chains drawn from one sample of a study of Ad26.COV2.S vaccination and SARS-CoV-2 variants. Libraries were prepared by immunoSEQ multiplex PCR; TCRdb keeps only in-frame clonotypes and omits some of them. The repertoire holds about 400,000 clones, with 83% as singletons. This sample comprised peripheral blood, obtained in a trial of Ad26.COV2.S vaccine versus placebo. The receptors were gathered from a person between 18 and 59 years old who received the Ad26.COV2.S COVID-19 vaccine or a placebo. The CDR3 runs from the conserved cysteine through the conserved F or W. Fields, in order: D gene, J gene, clone size, V gene, CDR3 DNA, CDR3 protein. D genes are given only for firm matches. Rows may omit the clone size; those that give it use once, few, many or a size class.

.,TRBJ1-5,.,TRBV12-5,TGTGCTAGTGGTTTGGTAGGTGTAGCACCCCAGCATTTT,CASGLVGVAPQHF
TRBD2,TRBJ2-3,.,TRBV7-9,TGTGCCAGCAGCTTAGAGGGGACTAGCGGGAGGCTTGATACGCAGTATTTT,CASSLEGTSGRLDTQYF
.,TRBJ1-1,.,TRBV6-5,TGTGCCGGAGGGCAGACTTTGAACACTGAAGCTTTCTTT,CAGGQTLNTEAFF
.,TRBJ1-1,few,TRBV7-9,TGTGCCAGCAGCTTCCGACTGAGCACTGAAGCTTTCTTT,CASSFRLSTEAFF
.,TRBJ1-3,.,TRBV7-2,TGTGCCAGCAGCCCGGGCCCTGGAAACACCATATATTTT,CASSPGPGNTIYF
.,TRBJ1-1,.,TRBV7-9,TGTGCCAGCAGCCCACCAATGGCAGGGAGCACTGAAGCTTTCTTT,CASSPPMAGSTEAFF
.,TRBJ1-2,.,TRBV18,TGTGCCAGCCGTAATCGGGACGGCTACACCTTC,CASRNRDGYTF
.,TRBJ1-1,.,TRBV3-1/TRBV3-2,TGTGCCAGCAGCCCATTGTGGGGGGAGACTGAAGCTTTCTTT,CASSPLWGETEAFF
TRBD1,TRBJ2-1,.,TRBV7-2,TGTGCCAGCAGCAGAGACAGGGGGCAGTACAATGAGCAGTTCTTC,CASSRDRGQYNEQFF
.,TRBJ1-3,.,TRBV5-5,TGTGCCAGCAGCTGGGGGGTAGCTGGAAACACCATATATTTT,CASSWGVAGNTIYF
.,TRBJ2-1,.,TRBV7-9,TGTGCCAGCAGACAACCGGGAACCCCCTACAATGAGCAGTTCTTC,CASRQPGTPYNEQFF
.,TRBJ1-1,.,TRBV27,TGTGCCAGCAGTCCAACACTAGCCAGGACAGCTTTCTTT,CASSPTLARTAFF
.,TRBJ2-1,.,TRBV15,TGTGCCACCAGCCCCTATGAGAGGAGTTCCTACAATGAGCAGTTCTTC,CATSPYERSSYNEQFF
TRBD2,TRBJ2-1,.,TRBV6-4,TGTGCCAGCAGTGCCTTGACTAGCGGGGAGAGGTATGAGCAGTTCTTC,CASSALTSGERYEQFF
TRBD2,TRBJ2-7,.,TRBV27,TGTGCCAGCGGGACTCCCCGGGGGGGCGAGCAGTACTTC,CASGTPRGGEQYF
.,TRBJ2-7,.,TRBV5-6,TGTGCCAGCAGCTTTTCAGGGTTCACCTACGAGCAGTACTTC,CASSFSGFTYEQYF
.,TRBJ2-2,few,TRBV5-1,TGCGCCAGCAGCTTGACAGGGTTTAACACCGGGGAGCTGTTTTTT,CASSLTGFNTGELFF
TRBD2,TRBJ2-2,.,TRBV2,TGTGCCAGCAACGGGGCGGGAGGTGGAGGCGGGGAGCTGTTTTTT,CASNGAGGGGGELFF
.,TRBJ1-5,.,TRBV6-5,TGTGCCAGCAGTCCCGACAGAACCTATCAGCCCCAGCATTTT,CASSPDRTYQPQHF
.,TRBJ2-1,.,TRBV3-1/TRBV3-2,TGTGCCAGCAGCCAAGAGGTAGACGGTCCCTACAATGAGCAGTTCTTC,CASSQEVDGPYNEQFF
TRBD2,TRBJ2-1,.,TRBV11-2,TGTGCCAGCAGCTTCCCACAAGCTACTAGCGGGAGGGCCGATGAGCAGTTCTTC,CASSFPQATSGRADEQFF
.,TRBJ1-1,.,TRBV12-3/TRBV12-4,TGTGCCAGCATCCAACGGGCAGGGGAAGCTTTCTTT,CASIQRAGEAFF
.,TRBJ1-1,.,TRBV6-5,TGTGCCAGCAGTCTTCGAGGGGTTTCAGCTTTCTTT,CASSLRGVSAFF
.,TRBJ1-2,.,TRBV5-4,TGTGCCAGCAGCTTTCCTAACTATGGCTACACCTTC,CASSFPNYGYTF
.,TRBJ2-5,.,TRBV11-2,TGTGCCAGCAGCCCAGGGGAGACCCAGTACTTC,CASSPGETQYF
TRBD1,TRBJ2-3,few,TRBV7-2,TGTGCCAGCAGCTTAAGGGGACAGGGTGAAAGAATAGATACGCAGTATTTT,CASSLRGQGERIDTQYF
TRBD2,TRBJ2-1,.,TRBV11-2,TGTGCCAGCAGCCCGCTAGCGGGTCGCTCCTACAATGAGCAGTTCTTC,CASSPLAGRSYNEQFF
.,TRBJ1-2,.,TRBV5-1,TGCGCCAGCAGCCCCGGGTCCAGACCCTATGGCTACACCTTC,CASSPGSRPYGYTF
.,TRBJ2-3,.,TRBV4-1,TGCGCCAGCAGCCAAGAACAGCAGGGAGATACGCAGTATTTT,CASSQEQQGDTQYF
.,TRBJ1-2,.,TRBV24-1,TGTGCCACCAGTGAAAAGGACAGTTCCTATGGCTACACCTTC,CATSEKDSSYGYTF
.,TRBJ2-5,.,TRBV5-8,TGTGCCAGCAGAGGCCAACTGGCGGGCCAAGAGACCCAGTACTTC,CASRGQLAGQETQYF
.,TRBJ2-7,.,TRBV27,TGTGCCAGCGGTCAAAGGAGCTCCTACGAGCAGTACTTC,CASGQRSSYEQYF
TRBD1,TRBJ1-2,.,TRBV18,TGTGCCAGCTCACCGGGACAGTTCTATGGCTACACCTTC,CASSPGQFYGYTF
.,TRBJ1-1,.,TRBV12-3/TRBV12-4,TGTGCCAGCGAGGGGGAGAACACTGAAGCTTTCTTT,CASEGENTEAFF
.,TRBJ2-5,.,TRBV5-1,TGCGCCAGCAGCTTGTCAGGGCAAGAGACCCAGTACTTC,CASSLSGQETQYF
.,TRBJ2-1,once,TRBV7-9,TGTGCCAGCAGCCCTAAAGGCTCGAGCTCCTACAATGAGCAGTTCTTC,CASSPKGSSSYNEQFF
TRBD1,TRBJ1-2,.,TRBV6-4,TGTGCCAGCAGTGCCACAGGGGGAGTGTTCGGCTACACCTTC,CASSATGGVFGYTF
TRBD2,TRBJ2-3,.,TRBV6-1,TGTGCCAGCAGTGAGGGGCTAGCGGATTTCACAGATACGCAGTATTTT,CASSEGLADFTDTQYF
.,TRBJ2-7,.,TRBV15,TGTGCCACCAGCAGAGACGCCGGATCCTACGAGCAGTACTTC,CATSRDAGSYEQYF
.,TRBJ1-1,once,TRBV20-1,TGCAGTGCACCAGGAAACACTGAAGCTTTCTTT,CSAPGNTEAFF
.,TRBJ1-3,.,TRBV30,TGTGCCTGGAGCCCAGGTGGAAACACCATATATTTT,CAWSPGGNTIYF
TRBD1,TRBJ1-5,.,TRBV7-8,TGTGCCAGCAGCTTAGGGACAGGAGGGGATCAGCCCCAGCATTTT,CASSLGTGGDQPQHF
.,TRBJ2-1,.,TRBV5-1,TGCGCCAGCAGCTGGGTGGCGGGGGCCCCCTACAATGAGCAGTTCTTC,CASSWVAGAPYNEQFF
.,TRBJ1-1,.,TRBV11-3,TGTGCCAGCAGCTTTGGGCCTCGAGCAGCTTTCTTT,CASSFGPRAAFF
TRBD2,TRBJ2-1,.,TRBV30,TGTGCCTGGAGTGTACGGGCGGGAGGTGCCAATGAGCAGTTCTTC,CAWSVRAGGANEQFF
.,TRBJ1-2,.,TRBV15,TGTGCCACCAGCAGAGAGGCCTATGGCTACACCTTC,CATSREAYGYTF
.,TRBJ1-4,.,TRBV19,TGTGCCAGTAGCCCGGACAGAACAACTAATGAAAAACTGTTTTTT,CASSPDRTTNEKLFF
.,TRBJ1-2,.,TRBV19,TGTGCCAGTAGTATGCAGGGCGGCTACACCTTC,CASSMQGGYTF
TRBD2,TRBJ2-3,.,TRBV9,TGTGCCAGCAGCGTAGGGGTACTAGCGGGAGGCAGCACAGATACGCAGTATTTT,CASSVGVLAGGSTDTQYF
.,TRBJ1-1,.,TRBV10-3,TGTGCCATCAGTAGTACGGCTGAAGCTTTCTTT,CAISSTAEAFF
TRBD1,TRBJ2-7,.,TRBV10-3,TGTGCCATCAGTGAGGTTGTAGGGGGCGGCGAGCAGTACTTC,CAISEVVGGGEQYF
.,TRBJ1-2,.,TRBV6-5,TGTGCCAGCAGTTACTCCGGGCCCAGGGGCGGCTACACCTTC,CASSYSGPRGGYTF
TRBD1,TRBJ1-1,.,TRBV7-9,TGTGCCAGCAGCCCAGGACAGGAGGTGTTCTTT,CASSPGQEVFF
.,TRBJ2-5,.,TRBV10-3,TGTGCCATCAGTGAGGACGCACAAGAGACCCAGTACTTC,CAISEDAQETQYF
.,TRBJ1-3,.,TRBV15,TGTGCCACCAGCAGGGGAGGAATTGACTCTGGAAACACCATATATTTT,CATSRGGIDSGNTIYF
.,TRBJ1-2,.,TRBV7-2,TGTGCCAGCAGCTTGAGACCGATCTATGGCTACACCTTC,CASSLRPIYGYTF
TRBD2,TRBJ2-7,.,TRBV4-1,TGCGCCAGCAGCCCCCGGACTAGCGGGTCTTACGAGCAGTACTTC,CASSPRTSGSYEQYF
.,TRBJ1-4,.,TRBV27,TGTGCCAGCAGTTGGCGGAGGGATGAAAAACTGTTTTTT,CASSWRRDEKLFF
TRBD1,TRBJ1-4,.,TRBV11-3,TGTGCCAGCAGCCCGAGAGGGGGCGTAGGTGAAAAACTGTTTTTT,CASSPRGGVGEKLFF
.,TRBJ2-7,.,TRBV5-1,TGCGCCAGCAGCTTGGATAGCGCCAAGCAGTACTTC,CASSLDSAKQYF